This TCR beta chain originates from a study of T cell responses to AZD1222 COVID-19 vaccine. Repertoires were generated with immunoSEQ multiplex PCR, while TCRdb's copy carries only in-frame clones and drops some. The sample yields around 78,000 clones, 85% to 90% seen once. Analyses pooled second doses at about 4 or about 12 weeks. Trimming stripped 6 bases from V and 4 bases from J, with 9 bases between. In germline, CDR1 is MDHEN, CDR2 SYDVKM. The CDR3 contains 12 residues. Only a few counts were recorded for this clone. The sequenced sample was peripheral blood, obtained 28 days after the second AZD1222 dose. The chain employs TRBV28 and TRBJ1-2; TRBD1 is a possible D gene (5 bases). The receptor comes from an adult who received the AZD1222 COVID-19 vaccine. The CDR3 loop is CASRETVYGYTF. DNA of the CDR3: TGTGCCAGCAGGGAGACAGTCTATGGCTACACCTTC.